These 7 T cell receptor beta chains came from one sample sequenced in a study of shared clonotypes between healthy human individuals. Here immunoSEQ multiplex PCR was the method, and the copy in TCRdb shows in-frame clones only, minus some. The sample holds over 2 million clones; approximately 94% are singletons and the top ten take 1.1%. Naive CD8 cells lacked CD45RO and underwent positive selection for CCR7, leaving out terminally differentiated effector memory CD45RA+ cells. The sequenced sample was naive CD8+ T cells sorted from blood. Every receptor here comes from a man aged 18 to 35 in good health.

The chain recombines TRBV30 with TRBJ2-1; 12 nucleotides match TRBD2. The CDR3 sequence is 17 residues long. J lost 5 bases, V lost 0 bases, and 8 bases had no gene match. Germline V gives CDR1 GTSNPN, CDR2 SVGIG (reference sequence). The CDR3 region has the DNA TGTGCCTGGAGTGTAGGACTAGCGGGGCGAATGGACAATGAGCAGTTCTTC. This codes for CAWSVGLAGRMDNEQFF.

V and J are TRBV5-1 and TRBJ1-5; D remains ambiguous. CDR1 is SGHRS, CDR2 YFSETQ, per germline. V was cut by 0 bases and J by 5 bases, with 6 bases left in between. The CDR3 length is 13 residues. CDR3 sequence reads: CASSLAVDQPQHF. CDR3 bases: TGCGCCAGCAGCTTGGCTGTAGATCAGCCCCAGCATTTT.

The chain employs TRBV5-4 and TRBJ2-3, with D unresolved. Trimming left V 3 bases short and J 5 bases short, with 16 bases between. CDR3 length: 15 amino acids. Per germline, CDR1 SGHNT and CDR2 YYREEE (reference sequence). DNA for the CDR3: TGTGCCAGCAGCTGGTCTGGCGGAGCAGGAGATACGCAGTATTTT. Residues: CASSWSGGAGDTQYF. The whole variable domain, filled in from reference TRBV5-4 and TRBJ2-3, reads ETGVTQSPTHLIKTRGQQVTLRCSSQSGHNTVSWYQQALGQGPQFIFQYYREEENGRGNFPPRFSGLQFPNYSSELNVNALELDDSALYLCASSWSGGAGDTQYFGPGTRLTVL.

The gene calls are TRBV7-2 and TRBJ2-4, with 8 bases matching TRBD2. Germline CDR1 SGHTA, CDR2 FQGNSA. The CDR3 contains 16 residues. After removal of 1 base from V and 2 bases from J, the junction contained 4 bases not matched to a gene. The CDR3 DNA reads as TGTGCCAGCAGCTTAGGACGGGGGGGGACCAAAAACATTCAGTACTTC. Encoded protein: CASSLGRGGTKNIQYF.

This clone was detected once. Distinct nucleotide sequences in the sample also encode this CDR3. J is TRBJ2-5 and V is TRBV7-9; D may be TRBD1 (5 bases). V was pared by 2 bases and J by 0 bases, with 7 bases between. The CDR3 has 14 amino acids. Germline-derived CDR1 and CDR2 are SEHNR and FQNEAQ (reference sequence). The CDR3 sequence is CASSLRGNQETQYF. The CDR3 nucleotides read TGTGCCAGCAGCTTAAGGGGAAACCAAGAGACCCAGTACTTC.

For this clone: Other DNA sequences in this specimen translate into the identical CDR3. The chain links TRBV30 to TRBJ2-1, with D perhaps given as TRBD1 or TRBD2 (5 bases each). The CDR3 runs to 14 residues. The V gene's germline CDR1 is GTSNPN and CDR2 SVGIG (reference sequence). V was cut by 0 bases and J by 5 bases, with 11 bases left in between. Written as DNA, the CDR3 is TGTGCCTGGAGTGTAGGGGCGGGCAACAATGAGCAGTTCTTC. The encoded protein is CAWSVGAGNNEQFF.

The rearrangement joins TRBV4-1 to TRBJ2-5; TRBD2 aligns across 12 bases. There are 20 residues in the CDR3. Germline CDR1 is MGHRA and CDR2 is YSYEKL. Trimming took 0 bases from V and 10 from J; bases not matched to a gene: 21. The CDR3 is CASSQDRGGLGLAGHGDQYF. As DNA, the CDR3 is TGCGCCAGCAGCCAAGATCGTGGTGGTTTAGGACTAGCGGGACATGGGGACCAGTACTTC.